This T cell receptor (beta chain) comes out of a study of radiation and T cells in renal cell carcinoma. This clone was seen only a few times. Its matching antigen is unknown. Documented treatment: treatment-naive control, cytoreductive nephrectomy. Clear cell pathology was present in this patient's renal cell carcinoma. Controls included a few female and 10 or so male donors, resected 2011 to 2014. Study-wide points: Dominant CDR3 motifs were more common in irradiated tumors than controls. Sampling covered only about 0.96 g of each tumor.

The repertoire was sequenced with immunoSEQ multiplex PCR; TCRdb's copy has only in-frame clones and lacks some. This table holds approximately 13,000 clones, just over 55% found once. CDR3 size: 11 residues. The germline CDR1 and CDR2 sequences are SEHNR and FQNEAQ (reference sequence). The germline V and J ends were trimmed by 4 bases and 7 bases, with 8 bases remaining between them. The sequences come from tumor tissue, collected from a patient whose treatment was nephrectomy without radiotherapy. The receptor comes from a man aged 45-65 years with renal cell carcinoma. The chain employs TRBV7-9 and TRBJ2-7; D unclear. CDR3 residues: CASSSSREQYF. For the CDR3, the DNA is TGTGCCAGCAGCTCGTCTCGGGAGCAGTACTTC.